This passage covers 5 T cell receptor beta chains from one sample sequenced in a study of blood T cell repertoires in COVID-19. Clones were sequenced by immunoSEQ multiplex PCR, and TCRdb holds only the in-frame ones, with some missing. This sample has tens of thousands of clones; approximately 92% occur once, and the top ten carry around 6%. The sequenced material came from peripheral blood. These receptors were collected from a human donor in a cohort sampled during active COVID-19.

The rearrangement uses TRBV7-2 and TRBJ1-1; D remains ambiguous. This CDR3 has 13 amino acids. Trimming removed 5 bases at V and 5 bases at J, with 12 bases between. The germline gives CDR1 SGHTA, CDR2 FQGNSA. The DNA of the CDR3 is TGTGCCAGCAGCCCCCTACTCGCGACTGAAGCTTTCTTT. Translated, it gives CASSPLLATEAFF.

The CDR3 region has the DNA TGTGCCAGCAGCTATGGGGGCCCCGGGACGACTAATGAAAAACTGTTTTTT. Encoded protein: CASSYGGPGTTNEKLFF. V is TRBV7-6 and J is TRBJ1-4, with a possible D match to TRBD1 (6 bases). Germline CDR1 SGHVS, CDR2 FNYEAQ. V was pared by 4 bases and J by 2 bases, with 17 bases between. The CDR3 runs 17 residues.

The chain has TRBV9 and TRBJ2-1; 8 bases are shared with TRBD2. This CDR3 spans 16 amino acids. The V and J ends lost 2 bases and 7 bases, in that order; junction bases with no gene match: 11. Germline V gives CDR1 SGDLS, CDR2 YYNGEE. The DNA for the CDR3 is TGTGCCAGCAGCGTGAGTATAGCGGGACGGGGAAATGAGCAGTTCTTC. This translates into CASSVSIAGRGNEQFF.

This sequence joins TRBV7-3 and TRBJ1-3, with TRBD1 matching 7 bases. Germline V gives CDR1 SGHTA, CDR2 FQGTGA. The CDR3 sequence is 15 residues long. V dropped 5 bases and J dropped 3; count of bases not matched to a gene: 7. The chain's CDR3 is CASSPNRGLGNTIYF. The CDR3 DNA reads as TGTGCCAGCAGCCCAAACAGGGGCCTTGGAAACACCATATATTTT.

This CDR3 reads CASSKDRPTGELFF. CDR3 bases: TGTGCCAGTTCTAAGGACAGACCTACCGGGGAGCTGTTTTTT. V gene TRBV6-4 combines with J gene TRBJ2-2; a possible D gene is TRBD1 (6 bases). Trimming took 9 bases from V and 5 from J, leaving 16 bases between them. The CDR3 extends over 14 amino acids. Per germline, CDR1 MRHNA and CDR2 SNTAGT.